Presented here are 17 T cell receptor beta chains from one specimen sequenced in a study of spatial heterogeneity in lung cancer. TCRdb fed the 5' RACE reads into MiXCR, producing one record per CDR3 protein. The sample lists 1,600 or so distinct CDR3 sequences, 25% seen once, with 57% in the top ten. Time point of the sample: sample taken at primary tumor resection. Tumor, nontumor lung or frozen PBMC supplied whole RNA, sequenced without sorting. Source: PBMCs, taken at surgery. These receptor sequences come from a male donor with early-stage non-small cell lung cancer.

In its sample, this clonotype was seen many times. The chain is built from TRBV4-2 and TRBJ2-3; D is uncertain. Trimming took 3 bases from V and 5 from J, leaving 9 bases between them. Germline assignment: CDR1 LGHNA and CDR2 YNFKEQ. The CDR3 sequence is 13 residues long. CDR3 sequence (DNA): TGTGCCAGCAGCCAGAACCAAGGAGATACGCAGTATTTT. Translating gives CASSQNQGDTQYF.

Ten or more counts support this clonotype. The chain uses TRBV19 and TRBJ2-1, with 8 bases aligning to TRBD2. Unmatched junction bases numbered 7, after V lost 5 bases and J lost 1 base. CDR3 length: 16 amino acids. Looked up from germline, CDR1 is LNHDA and CDR2 is SQIVND (reference sequence). CDR3 sequence reads: CASSPTSGRSYNEQFF. The DNA of the CDR3 is TGTGCCAGTAGTCCTACTAGCGGTAGGTCCTACAATGAGCAGTTCTTC.

This clonotype is judged medium-sized. The V call is TRBV2, the J call TRBJ2-2; 8 bases align to TRBD1. Trimming cost V 7 bases and J 6 bases; bases outside gene matches: 4. The CDR3 runs 13 residues. CDR1 and CDR2 (germline): SNHLY, FYNNEI. CDR3 region: CASIGQGSGELFF. The CDR3 DNA reads as TGTGCCAGCATCGGACAGGGATCCGGGGAGCTGTTTTTT. Using reference TRBV2 and TRBJ2-2 for the parts outside the CDR3, the full variable domain is EPEVTQTPSHQVTQMGQEVILRCVPISNHLYFYWYRQILGQKVEFLVSFYNNEISEKSEIFDDQFSVERPDGSNFTLKIRSTKLEDSAMYFCASIGQGSGELFFGEGSRLTVL.

Ten or more counts support this clonotype. The gene calls are TRBV19 and TRBJ2-7, with 7 nucleotides matching TRBD1. This CDR3 spans 14 amino acids. CDR1 LNHDA and CDR2 SQIVND come from the germline V gene (reference sequence). The junction had 8 bases not matched to a gene; V was cut back by 5 bases and J by 4 bases. CDR3 sequence (DNA): TGTGCCAGTAGTTCCGTAAACAGGGGTTACGAGCAGTACTTC. This translates into CASSSVNRGYEQYF.

In its sample, this clonotype was seen many times. The chain joins TRBV23-1 to TRBJ2-7; 9 bases map to TRBD1. TRBV23-1 is recorded as an ORF, its role being uncertain. This CDR3 contains 20 residues. V was pared by 2 bases and J by 0 bases, with 17 bases of the junction left unmatched. DNA for the CDR3: TGCGCCAGCAGTCAACCTATCGGACAGGGGTCTTCATCGAGCTCCTACGAGCAGTACGTC. Encoded protein: CASSQPIGQGSSSSSYEQYV.

This clonotype occurred many times. The chain carries TRBV7-2 and TRBJ2-3; no clear D gene. Deletions cut 0 bases from V and 6 bases from J, with 4 bases between. Germline V CDR1 and CDR2: SGHTA, FQGNSA. This CDR3 comprises 12 residues. CDR3: CASSLARDTQYF. CDR3 nucleotide sequence: TGTGCCAGCAGCTTAGCCCGGGATACGCAGTATTTT.

Within the sample, this clonotype is medium-sized. This chain links TRBV10-3 with TRBJ1-1; D is ambiguous. Germline CDR1 is ENHRY and CDR2 is SYGVKD. The ends were cut back, 0 bases at V and 5 bases at J, with 13 bases in the middle. The CDR3 is made up of 15 amino acids. CDR3 region: CAISESSKGGTEAFF. The CDR3 nucleotides are TGTGCCATCAGTGAGTCGTCTAAGGGAGGGACTGAAGCTTTCTTT.

This clonotype is judged medium-sized. The chain is built from TRBV20-1 and TRBJ2-1; 9 nucleotides match TRBD1. The trim removed 2 bases at V and 7 bases at J, leaving 12 bases unmatched. Per the germline V gene, CDR1 is DFQATT and CDR2 is SNEGSKA (reference sequence). The CDR3 length is 16 residues. CDR3 bases: TGCAGTGCTAGACCTTCTGGGGACAGGGAGGGGAATGAGCAGTTCTTC. This gives the protein CSARPSGDREGNEQFF.

In this sample, this clonotype is medium-sized. V gene TRBV12-3 or TRBV12-4 combines with J gene TRBJ2-1; 7 bases line up with TRBD2. The CDR3 is 15 amino acids. Trimming took 3 bases from V and 5 from J; bases not matched to a gene: 7. CDR3 loop: CASSLWREQNNEQFF. The CDR3 DNA sequence: TGTGCCAGCAGTTTGTGGCGGGAGCAAAACAATGAGCAGTTCTTC.

Relative to its sample, this clonotype is medium-sized. The rearrangement joins TRBV9 to TRBJ1-2, with 8 bases fitting TRBD1. This CDR3 is built from 13 residues. The J segment lost 6 bases and the V segment lost 4 bases, leaving 5 bases of the junction unmatched. Per the germline V gene, CDR1 is SGDLS and CDR2 is YYNGEE. The CDR3 region has the DNA TGTGCCAGCAGCATTGGACAGGGTGATGGCTACACCTTC. It is translated as CASSIGQGDGYTF.

The sample holds many counts of this clonotype. This sequence joins TRBV3-1 and TRBJ2-3; 8 bases map to TRBD1. Germline CDR1 LGHDT, CDR2 YNNKEL (reference sequence). After removal of 3 bases from V and 2 bases from J, the junction contained 7 bases not matched to a gene. CDR3 length equals 16 residues. Here the CDR3 DNA reads TGTGCCAGCAGCCAGAATAGGGACAGGTACACAGATACGCAGTATTTT. Translation: CASSQNRDRYTDTQYF.

Relative to its sample, this clonotype is medium-sized. The chain uses TRBV7-6 and TRBJ2-7; D is unresolved. Looked up from germline, CDR1 is SGHVS and CDR2 is FNYEAQ. V gave up 4 bases and J gave up 3 bases, with 10 bases separating them. CDR3 length: 13 residues. The CDR3 DNA sequence: TGTGCCAGCAGCTCAGGACCCAACTACGAGCAGTACTTC. It specifies CASSSGPNYEQYF.

This sequence joins TRBV3-1 and TRBJ1-1; TRBD1 matches 9 bases. J was trimmed by 2 bases and V by 1 base; bases with no gene match: 5. The CDR3 runs to 16 residues. CDR1 and CDR2 (germline): LGHDT, YNNKEL (reference sequence). CDR3 DNA sequence: TGTGCCAGCAGCCAAGGGACGGGACAGGGAAACACTGAAGCTTTCTTT. Encoded protein: CASSQGTGQGNTEAFF.

The rearrangement joins TRBV13 to TRBJ2-7, with 15 bases matching TRBD2. This CDR3 region has 17 residues. Germline V CDR1 and CDR2: PRHDT, FYEKMQ (reference sequence). After removal of 6 bases from V and 4 bases from J, the junction contained 10 bases not matched to a gene. CDR3 region: CASSAPGLAGGQYEQYF. As DNA, the CDR3 is TGTGCCAGCAGTGCCCCGGGACTAGCGGGAGGACAATACGAGCAGTACTTC.

This clonotype was counted many times. The V gene is TRBV9, the J gene TRBJ1-2; 8 bases are shared with TRBD1. Germline assignment: CDR1 SGDLS and CDR2 YYNGEE. J gave up 0 bases and V 0 bases, and 4 bases lay outside the gene matches. This CDR3 is 16 amino acids long. The CDR3 bases are TGTGCCAGCAGCGTAGCAGGGGGCTCAGCTAACTATGGCTACACCTTC. This codes for CASSVAGGSANYGYTF.

This clonotype qualifies as medium-sized. V usage is TRBV19 and J usage is TRBJ2-3; D not resolved. The germline gives CDR1 LNHDA, CDR2 SQIVND (reference sequence). The ends were cut back, 3 bases at V and 6 bases at J, with 7 bases in the middle. CDR3 length equals 12 residues. The CDR3 protein is CASSMAGDTQYF. The CDR3 region has the DNA TGTGCCAGTAGTATGGCTGGGGATACGCAGTATTTT.

This clonotype was observed a few times. The chain combines TRBV7-6 with TRBJ2-7; maybe TRBD1 (6 bases). Trimming removed 1 base from V and 6 bases from J, with 10 bases in between. This CDR3 contains 13 residues. In germline, CDR1 is SGHVS, CDR2 FNYEAQ. The CDR3 protein is CASSLEGVGEQYF. DNA of the CDR3: TGTGCCAGCAGCTTAGAGGGGGTCGGCGAGCAGTACTTC.